The source of this T cell receptor (beta chain) is a study of cytomegalovirus exposure and HLA in healthy donors. As regards this clone: Its matching antigen is unknown.

Overall study results and limits: TCR beta chain V- and J-gene trimming was linked, in a later analysis, to a missense variant in DCLRE1C. Rare TCR sequences predominated, though certain public TCRs were found in many donors.

It was with 60 Vbeta and 13 Jbeta primers that the PCR ran. The protocol was immunoSEQ multiplex PCR, while the TCRdb copy is restricted to in-frame clones and leaves out a portion. The table records about 120,000 clones, approximately 80% of them present only once. This CDR3 spans 13 amino acids. V lost 7 bases, J lost 8 bases, and 17 bases lay in between. CDR1 and CDR2 (germline): LNHDA, SQIVND (reference sequence). This sequence originates from a man between 18 and 35 years old in good health and CMV-seropositive. The rearrangement uses TRBV19 and TRBJ1-2, with D perhaps TRBD1 (6 bases). The source material was PBMCs. In DNA, the CDR3 is TGTGCCAGTACACCGGGACAAAGGAACGGCTACACCTTC. Translating it yields CASTPGQRNGYTF.